The 32 T cell receptor beta chains below were found in one sample sequenced in a study of blood T cells in healthy people across ages (dated by TCRdb to 2013 to 2016). Libraries were constructed by 5' RACE. The data were produced on an Illumina HiSeq 2500. The second PCR ran for about 6 to 11 cycles and used a J-beta primer mix along with a sample-barcoded 5' primer. TCRdb trimmed the raw reads at Q25, called clones with MiXCR and kept productive beta chains. CDR3 protein duplicates are merged, each entry listing the most common genes and DNA. Across this sample there are 1.5 million to 1.8 million distinct CDR3 sequences, with approximately 39% seen only once. The ten largest clones capture about 4.1% of the sample. Source material: blood. The receptor source for this set is a woman younger than 35 in good health.

The chain uses TRBV18 and TRBJ1-1; D not resolved. The CDR3 is 13 residues long. Between the trimmed V and J ends, which lost 3 bases and 2 bases, there was a span of 7 bases. Germline CDR1 and CDR2: KGHSH and LQKENI. For the CDR3, the DNA is TGTGCCAGCTCACCGCTGGACAACACTGAAGCTTTCTTT. Its protein product is CASSPLDNTEAFF.

To note about this clonotype: The germline gene is not matched at one end of the junction; a read error may be the cause. V and J are TRBV12-3 or TRBV12-4 and TRBJ2-4; 9 bases fit TRBD1. This CDR3 has 16 amino acids. CDR3 bases: TGTGCCAGCAGTTTACCCCCGGGACAGGGCAAAAACAGTCAGTACTTC. It is translated as CASSLPPGQGKNSQYF.

The chain has TRBV7-3 and TRBJ2-7; D gene ambiguous. Germline CDR1 and CDR2: SGHTA and FQGTGA. This CDR3 is built from 13 residues. Trimming took 4 bases from V and 8 from J, leaving 15 bases between them. CDR3 amino acids: CASSSGPSKKQYF. The CDR3 bases are TGTGCCAGCAGCTCCGGCCCCTCAAAAAAGCAGTACTTC.

The chain couples TRBV7-2 to TRBJ1-2; 8 bases align to TRBD1. The length of the CDR3 is 15 residues. V dropped 4 bases and J dropped 0; count of bases not matched to a gene: 4. Germline V CDR1 and CDR2: SGHTA, FQGNSA. In nucleotides, the CDR3 is TGTGCCAGCAGCTCCCCGGACAGGGCTAACTATGGCTACACCTTC. Residues: CASSSPDRANYGYTF.

This clonotype has only a few counts. J is TRBJ2-7 and V is TRBV5-1, with a tentative D call TRBD1 (5 bases). The V end was cut by 4 bases, the J end by 3 bases, with 17 bases between. Germline V lookup: CDR1 SGHRS, CDR2 YFSETQ. The CDR3 is 15 amino acids. The CDR3 sequence is CASSLDRGFYYEQYF. The CDR3 DNA is TGCGCCAGCAGCCTGGATAGGGGTTTTTACTACGAGCAGTACTTC. Complete variable domain (other parts from reference TRBV5-1 and TRBJ2-7): KAGVTQTPRYLIKTRGQQVTLSCSPISGHRSVSWYQQTPGQGLQFLFEYFSETQRNKGNFPGRFSGRQFSNSRSEMNVSTLELGDSALYLCASSLDRGFYYEQYFGPGTRLTVT.

The chain has TRBV12-3 or TRBV12-4 and TRBJ2-1; 10 positions agree with TRBD2. The CDR3 is made up of 15 amino acids. V was clipped by 8 bases and J by 5 bases; unmatched bases: 9. CDR3 sequence reads: CASLKGLAINNEQFF. For the CDR3, the DNA is TGTGCCAGCCTCAAGGGACTAGCGATAAACAATGAGCAGTTCTTC.

This clonotype was detected a few times. The V call is TRBV27, the J call TRBJ1-1; D gene ambiguous. Trimming left V 4 bases short and J 1 base short, with 13 bases between. The CDR3 is made up of 15 amino acids. Germline-derived CDR1 and CDR2 are MNHEY and SMNVEV (reference sequence). CDR3 sequence: CASSSPQESNTEAFF. The CDR3 DNA sequence: TGTGCCAGCAGTTCCCCCCAGGAGTCGAACACTGAAGCTTTCTTT.

This clonotype was detected only a few times. The rearrangement uses TRBV5-1 and TRBJ2-2, with TRBD2 identical over 11 bases. CDR1 and CDR2 from the germline V gene are SGHRS and YFSETQ. V lost 4 bases, J lost 4 bases, and 6 bases stayed unmatched. The CDR3 covers 16 residues. The CDR3 here is CASSATSGGITGELFF. The CDR3 DNA reads as TGCGCCAGCAGCGCCACTAGCGGGGGCATCACCGGGGAGCTGTTTTTT.

This sequence joins TRBV28 and TRBJ2-4; 8 bases match TRBD1. Germline V gene data show CDR1 as MDHEN and CDR2 as SYDVKM. V shed 3 bases, J shed 4 bases, and the junction held 5 bases outside the gene matches. The CDR3 runs to 15 residues. The chain's CDR3 is CASSLIGQGKNIQYF. The CDR3 DNA follows: TGTGCCAGCAGTTTGATAGGACAGGGTAAAAACATTCAGTACTTC. The whole variable domain, filled in from reference TRBV28 and TRBJ2-4, reads DVKVTQSSRYLVKRTGEKVFLECVQDMDHENMFWYRQDPGLGLRLIYFSYDVKMKEKGDIPEGYSVSREKKERFSLILESASTNQTSMYLCASSLIGQGKNIQYFGAGTRLSVL.

This clonotype was detected ten times or more. V usage is TRBV10-3 and J usage is TRBJ2-7, with a tentative D call TRBD1 (5 bases). V lost 6 bases and J lost 1, with 10 bases in between. Per the germline V gene, CDR1 is ENHRY and CDR2 is SYGVKD. This CDR3 region has 13 residues. CDR3 DNA: TGTGCCATCAGCACAGGTTTATCCTACGAGCAGTACTTC. It encodes CAISTGLSYEQYF.

The CDR3 spells CSAPVRTVAFF. The CDR3 DNA sequence: TGCAGTGCCCCGGTCAGGACCGTGGCTTTCTTT. The chain has TRBV20-1 and TRBJ1-1; D uncertain. Germline V CDR1 and CDR2: DFQATT, SNEGSKA (reference sequence). The CDR3 runs 11 residues. V was shortened by 6 bases and J by 11 bases, with 16 bases between the two germline ends.

This clonotype was recorded at least ten times. The chain has TRBV9 and TRBJ2-5; 7 bases align to TRBD1. V trimming: 2 bases; J trimming: 1 base; junction bases outside the gene matches: 14. The V gene's germline CDR1 is SGDLS and CDR2 YYNGEE. This CDR3 is 18 amino acids long. Written as DNA, the CDR3 is TGTGCCAGCAGCGTTTCCGGGACAGTCGGCGGTGTCCAAGAGACCCAGTACTTC. Protein sequence: CASSVSGTVGGVQETQYF. Drawing the rest from reference TRBV9 and TRBJ2-5, the complete variable domain is DSGVTQTPKHLITATGQRVTLRCSPRSGDLSVYWYQQSLDQGLQFLIQYYNGEERAKGNILERFSAQQFPDLHSELNLSSLELGDSALYFCASSVSGTVGGVQETQYFGPGTRLLVL.

The genes are TRBV28 and TRBJ2-2, with unresolved D. The V end was cut by 5 bases, the J end by 9 bases, with 10 bases between. From germline, CDR1 is MDHEN and CDR2 SYDVKM. The CDR3 spans 12 residues. The CDR3 sequence is CASSIVRWELFF. The CDR3, as DNA: TGTGCCAGCAGTATCGTTAGATGGGAGCTGTTTTTT.

This clonotype was seen a handful of times. This rearrangement joins TRBV12-3 or TRBV12-4 to TRBJ1-4; maybe TRBD1 (6 bases). There are 16 residues in the CDR3. Trimming removed 6 bases at V and 7 bases at J, with 21 bases between. The CDR3 spells CASSPGPQGGGEKLFF. DNA of the CDR3: TGTGCCAGCAGCCCTGGCCCACAGGGCGGGGGTGAAAAACTGTTTTTT.

The chain recombines TRBV25-1 with TRBJ2-1; 9 positions agree with TRBD2. V gave up 3 bases and J gave up 10 bases; unmatched junction bases: 7. The CDR3 length is 14 residues. The germline CDR1 and CDR2 sequences are MGHDK and SYGVNS. CDR3 amino acids: CASSDSGGPYEQFF. The CDR3 DNA follows: TGTGCCAGCAGTGATAGCGGGGGCCCCTACGAGCAGTTCTTC.

The chain joins TRBV29-1 to TRBJ1-1; no reliable D call. The CDR3 runs 13 residues. V gave up 4 bases and J gave up 11 bases, with 20 bases separating them. In germline, CDR1 is SQVTM, CDR2 ANQGSEA. The CDR3 coding sequence is TGCAGCGTTGGTGGGAGGTCCGATGTTAGGGCTTTCTTT. Protein: CSVGGRSDVRAFF.

On this clonotype: An end of the junction does not agree with germline; a read error may underlie this. V and J are TRBV27 and TRBJ2-3; 9 bases are shared with TRBD2. Per the germline V gene, CDR1 is MNHEY and CDR2 is SMNVEV (reference sequence). The CDR3 has 16 residues. The CDR3 DNA reads as TGTGCCAGCAGTATCCACACCGGGACTAGCAGAGATACGCAGTATTTT. This translates into CASSIHTGTSRDTQYF.

This chain connects TRBV4-2 to TRBJ2-7; D call uncertain. Germline V gene lookup returns CDR1 LGHNA and CDR2 YNFKEQ. Trimming removed 4 bases from V and 5 bases from J, with 21 bases in between. The CDR3 is 16 amino acids. The CDR3 DNA reads TGTGCCAGCAGCCCTACCTTAACAAACCCTTGGGACGAGCAGTACTTC. As protein: CASSPTLTNPWDEQYF.

This clonotype was observed a few times. The chain combines TRBV7-2 with TRBJ2-6; tentatively, D is TRBD2 (5 bases). In germline, CDR1 is SGHTA, CDR2 FQGNSA. The CDR3 totals 16 residues. Trimming cost V 5 bases and J 0 bases, with 11 bases left between them. The CDR3 protein is CASSIGLYSGANVLTF. The CDR3 DNA follows: TGTGCCAGCAGCATAGGACTGTACTCTGGGGCCAACGTCCTGACTTTC.

The chain links TRBV4-1 to TRBJ1-1; the D gene is possibly TRBD1 (6 bases). From germline, CDR1 is MGHRA and CDR2 YSYEKL. V was shortened by 0 bases and J by 5 bases, with 13 bases between the two germline ends. The CDR3 is 15 residues long. This CDR3 is CASSQEEGGGTEAFF. The CDR3 DNA follows: TGCGCCAGCAGCCAAGAGGAGGGGGGAGGTACTGAAGCTTTCTTT.

This clonotype was seen a handful of times. The rearrangement uses TRBV6-1 and TRBJ1-2, with 10 bases identical to TRBD1. The CDR3 sequence is 14 residues long. Losses at the gene ends were 7 bases for V and 2 bases for J; bases not matched to a gene: 4. CDR1 and CDR2 (germline): MNHNS, SASEGT. DNA for the CDR3: TGTGCCAGCAATCCGACAGGGGGCAACTATGGCTACACCTTC. Amino acid sequence: CASNPTGGNYGYTF.

This clonotype was seen a few times. The V gene is TRBV5-1, the J gene TRBJ2-3, with 7 bases matching TRBD1. After removal of 4 bases from V and 6 bases from J, the junction contained 14 bases not matched to a gene. Per the germline V gene, CDR1 is SGHRS and CDR2 is YFSETQ. This CDR3 is built from 16 residues. CDR3 loop: CASSTMDRTLPDTQYF. The CDR3 nucleotides are TGCGCCAGCAGCACCATGGACAGGACCCTCCCGGATACGCAGTATTTT.

The rearrangement joins TRBV6-1 to TRBJ2-3; the D is unclear. This CDR3 comprises 15 residues. Germline CDR1 and CDR2: MNHNS and SASEGT. V lost 2 bases and J 0 bases, leaving 9 bases between the germline ends. In DNA form, the CDR3 reads TGTGCCAGCAGTGAACCGGCAGCTAGCACAGATACGCAGTATTTT. Translating it yields CASSEPAASTDTQYF.

Only a few counts were recorded for this clonotype. This chain joins TRBV6-5 and TRBJ2-1; no clear D gene. Germline V CDR1 and CDR2: MNHEY, SVGAGI. The CDR3 length is 19 residues. V gave up 0 bases and J gave up 6 bases, with 24 bases separating them. The DNA of the CDR3 is TGTGCCAGCAGTTACTCGAAATCAACTACCCGAAGGGCAAGCAATGAGCAGTTCTTC. As protein: CASSYSKSTTRRASNEQFF.

The gene calls are TRBV27 and TRBJ2-7, with 10 bases aligning to TRBD2. Germline lookup yields CDR1 MNHEY and CDR2 SMNVEV (reference sequence). The CDR3 loop spans 17 amino acids. The junction had 15 bases not matched to a gene; V was cut back by 8 bases and J by 2 bases. CDR3 sequence: CASASRVSGGRTYEQYF. CDR3 DNA: TGTGCCAGCGCATCAAGGGTTAGCGGGGGGCGGACCTACGAGCAGTACTTC.

The V gene is TRBV4-1, the J gene TRBJ2-1; D is possibly TRBD2 (6 bases). The assigned J gene may be wrong: the sequence end matches TRBJ2-7 better. The CDR3 length is 14 residues. Germline CDR1 is MGHRA and CDR2 is YSYEKL. The CDR3 DNA is TGCGCCAGCAGAGCACTAGCAGGCTACAATGAGCAGTACTTC. This gives the protein CASRALAGYNEQYF.

This chain links TRBV7-8 with TRBJ1-1; D is possibly TRBD1 (5 bases). Trimming left V 5 bases short and J 5 bases short, with 15 bases between. There are 14 residues in the CDR3. In germline, CDR1 is SGHVS, CDR2 FQNEAQ. The CDR3 DNA is TGTGCCAGCAGCCCGGGACCTACGAAAACTGAAGCTTTCTTT. It specifies CASSPGPTKTEAFF.

This clonotype was seen a few times. The chain recombines TRBV4-2 with TRBJ2-5, with D perhaps given as TRBD1 or TRBD2 (5 bases each). The DNA end is more similar to TRBJ2-7, so the J call may be wrong. Per germline, CDR1 LGHNA and CDR2 YNFKEQ. CDR3 length: 14 amino acids. The CDR3 spells CASSQEGHRGEQYF. The CDR3 DNA is TGTGCCAGCAGCCAAGAAGGACACCGGGGCGAGCAGTACTTC.

V and J are TRBV27 and TRBJ1-6, with D possibly matching TRBD1 (5 bases). Per germline, CDR1 MNHEY and CDR2 SMNVEV (reference sequence). Between the trimmed V and J ends, which lost 2 bases and 10 bases, there was a span of 18 bases. The CDR3 loop spans 16 amino acids. CDR3 region: CASSLGRGVSSSPLHF. The DNA of the CDR3 is TGTGCCAGCAGTTTAGGGAGGGGAGTATCATCCTCACCCCTCCACTTT.

A few counts support this clonotype. The rearrangement uses TRBV5-1 and TRBJ2-4, with 9 bases lining up with TRBD2. With 1 base clipped from V and 13 bases from J, the junction kept 9 bases outside the gene matches. CDR1 and CDR2 from the germline V gene are SGHRS and YFSETQ. The CDR3 consists of 14 residues. Written as DNA, the CDR3 is TGCGCCAGCAGCTTGCTTAGCGGGAGCTCTGAGCAGTACTTC. Its protein is CASSLLSGSSEQYF. Looking up the rest from reference TRBV5-1 and TRBJ2-4 gives the full variable domain: KAGVTQTPRYLIKTRGQQVTLSCSPISGHRSVSWYQQTPGQGLQFLFEYFSETQRNKGNFPGRFSGRQFSNSRSEMNVSTLELGDSALYLCASSLLSGSSEQYFGAGTRLSVL.

A remark on this clonotype: A read error may account for a junction end that differs from germline. The V call is TRBV10-1, the J call TRBJ1-1; TRBD1 is a possible D gene (5 bases). The V gene's germline CDR1 is WNHNN and CDR2 SYGVQD (reference sequence). This CDR3 has 13 residues. The CDR3 loop is CASSRQMGTGAFF. CDR3 DNA: TGCGCCAGCAGCCGACAGATGGGGACTGGAGCTTTCTTT.

The chain carries TRBV28 and TRBJ2-7; 8 bases are a match to TRBD1. The V and J ends lost 2 bases and 7 bases, in that order; junction bases with no gene match: 10. Germline V gene lookup returns CDR1 MDHEN and CDR2 SYDVKM. CDR3 length: 15 amino acids. In DNA, the CDR3 is TGTGCCAGCAGTTTAGGGGCAGGGGGCAAGAATGAGCAGTACTTC. It yields the protein CASSLGAGGKNEQYF.